This T cell receptor (beta chain) was profiled in a study of molecular identifiers for immune sequencing clone quantification. General study results and limits: In CMV-specific effectors, clones above 20 copies held over 98% of molecules; naive, under 1%.

TCRdb analysed the PCR reads with MiXCR anew, one entry per CDR3 protein. In the table there are 400,000 to 600,000 distinct CDR3 sequences, over 20% of which are singletons. This clonotype was observed a few times. The antigen is unknown. The V and J ends lost 2 bases and 1 base respectively, with 13 bases between them. CDR3 size: 15 residues. Germline CDR1 SGHKS, CDR2 YYEKEE (reference sequence). The V and J genes are TRBV5-5 and TRBJ2-7; no clear D. Source material: naive CD8+ T cells from blood, with Jurkat cell RNA spiked in. Subset noted: FACS-sorted CD8+CD4-CCR7+CD45RA+ naive T cells. This TCR was sampled from a human donor in good health. Some libraries in this study had Jurkat cell RNA spiked in. In DNA, the CDR3 is TGTGCCAGCAGCTTAGACCGTTTCTCATCCTACGAGCAGTACTTC. Encoded protein: CASSLDRFSSYEQYF.